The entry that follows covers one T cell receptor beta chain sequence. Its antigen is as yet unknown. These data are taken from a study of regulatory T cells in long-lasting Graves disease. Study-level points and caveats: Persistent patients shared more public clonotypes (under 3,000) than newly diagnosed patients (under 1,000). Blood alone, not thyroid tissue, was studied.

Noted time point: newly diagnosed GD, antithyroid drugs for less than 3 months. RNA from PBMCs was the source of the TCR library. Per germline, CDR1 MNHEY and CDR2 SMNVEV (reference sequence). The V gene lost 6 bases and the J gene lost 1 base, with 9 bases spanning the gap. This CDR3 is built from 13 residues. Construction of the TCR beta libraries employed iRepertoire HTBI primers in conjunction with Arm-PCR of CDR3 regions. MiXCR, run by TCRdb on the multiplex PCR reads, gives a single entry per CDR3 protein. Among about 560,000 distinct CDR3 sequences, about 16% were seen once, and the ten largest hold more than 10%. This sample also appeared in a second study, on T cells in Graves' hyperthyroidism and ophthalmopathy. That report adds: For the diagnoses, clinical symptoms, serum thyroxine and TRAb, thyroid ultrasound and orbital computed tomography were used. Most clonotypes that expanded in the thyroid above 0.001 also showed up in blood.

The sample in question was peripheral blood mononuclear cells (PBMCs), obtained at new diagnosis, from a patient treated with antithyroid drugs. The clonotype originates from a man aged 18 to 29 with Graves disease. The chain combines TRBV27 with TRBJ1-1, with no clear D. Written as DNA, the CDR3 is TGTGCCAGCAGATTCGACGAGAACACTGAAGCTTTCTTT. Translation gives CASRFDENTEAFF.